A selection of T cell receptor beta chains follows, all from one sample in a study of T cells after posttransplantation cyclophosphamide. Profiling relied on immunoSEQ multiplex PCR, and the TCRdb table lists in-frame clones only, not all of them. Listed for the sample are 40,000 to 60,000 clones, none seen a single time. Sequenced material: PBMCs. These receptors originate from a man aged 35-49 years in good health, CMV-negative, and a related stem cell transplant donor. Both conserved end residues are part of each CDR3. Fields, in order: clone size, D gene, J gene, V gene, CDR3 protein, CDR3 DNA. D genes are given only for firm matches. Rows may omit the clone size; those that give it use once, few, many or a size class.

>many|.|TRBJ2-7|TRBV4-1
CASSPQTQGYYEQYF
TGCGCCAGCAGCCCCCAAACTCAGGGGTACTACGAGCAGTACTTC
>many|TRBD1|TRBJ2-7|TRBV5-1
CASRGTGAYEQYF
TGCGCCAGCAGAGGGACAGGGGCCTACGAGCAGTACTTC
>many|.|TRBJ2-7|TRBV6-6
CASSSQGTSYEQYF
TGTGCCAGCAGCTCTCAAGGGACTTCGTACGAGCAGTACTTC
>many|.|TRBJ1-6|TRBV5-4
CASSFERVYGTNSPLHF
TGTGCCAGCAGCTTCGAGCGGGTCTACGGAACTAATTCACCCCTCCACTTT
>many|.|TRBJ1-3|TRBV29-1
CSVLSTGSGNTIYF
TGCAGCGTTTTATCGACAGGTTCGGGAAACACCATATATTTT
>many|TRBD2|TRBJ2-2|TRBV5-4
CASSLVAGNTGELFF
TGTGCCAGCAGCTTAGTAGCGGGTAACACCGGGGAGCTGTTTTTT
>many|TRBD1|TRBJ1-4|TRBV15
CATSRGAGGNEKLFF
TGTGCCACCAGCAGAGGGGCAGGGGGCAATGAAAAACTGTTTTTT
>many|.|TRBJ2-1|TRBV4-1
CASSQDDGYSYNEQFF
TGCGCCAGCAGCCAAGATGACGGGTACTCCTACAATGAGCAGTTCTTC
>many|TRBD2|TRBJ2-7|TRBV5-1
CASSLGGTSGSWGPYEQYF
TGCGCCAGCAGCTTGGGAGGGACTAGCGGGAGTTGGGGGCCCTACGAGCAGTACTTC
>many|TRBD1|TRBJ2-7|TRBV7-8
CASSSGTGAYEQYF
TGTGCCAGCAGCTCCGGGACAGGGGCCTACGAGCAGTACTTC
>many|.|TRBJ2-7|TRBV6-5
CASTPGILYEQYF
TGTGCCAGCACCCCCGGGATACTTTACGAGCAGTACTTC
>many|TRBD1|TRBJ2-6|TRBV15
CATSRGGTGLNGANVLTF
TGTGCCACCAGCAGAGGAGGGACAGGGTTGAATGGGGCCAACGTCCTGACTTTC
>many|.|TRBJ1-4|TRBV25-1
CASSSQDFTNEKLFF
TGTGCCAGCAGTTCGCAGGACTTTACTAATGAAAAACTGTTTTTT
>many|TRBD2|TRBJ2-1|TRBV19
CASSKGAGRAEQFF
TGTGCCAGTAGCAAAGGGGCAGGGAGGGCTGAGCAGTTCTTC
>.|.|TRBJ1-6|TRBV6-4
CASRDTNRDSPLHF
TGTGCCAGCAGAGATACCAACAGGGATTCACCCCTCCACTTT
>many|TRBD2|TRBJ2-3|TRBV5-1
CASSVEGFSGRPDTQYF
TGCGCCAGCAGCGTGGAGGGGTTTAGCGGGAGGCCAGATACGCAGTATTTT
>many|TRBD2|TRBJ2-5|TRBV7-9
CASTQGSSGGTQYF
TGTGCCAGCACCCAGGGGAGTAGCGGGGGTACCCAGTACTTC
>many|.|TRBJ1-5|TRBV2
CAANRDLNQPQHF
TGTGCCGCCAACAGGGACCTCAATCAGCCCCAGCATTTT
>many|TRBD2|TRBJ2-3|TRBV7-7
CASSLRSSGETTSTDTQYF
TGTGCTAGCAGCTTGCGCTCTAGCGGGGAGACAACTAGCACAGATACGCAGTATTTT
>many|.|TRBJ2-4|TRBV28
CASTRRRGNIQYF
TGTGCCAGCACCCGGCGGCGGGGAAACATTCAGTACTTC
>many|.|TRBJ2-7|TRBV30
CAWNGVAGLDEQYF
TGTGCCTGGAATGGGGTGGCGGGACTTGACGAGCAGTACTTC
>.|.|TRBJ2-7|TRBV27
CASSLAGLGSYEQYF
TGTGCCAGCAGTTTAGCGGGGCTGGGGAGCTACGAGCAGTACTTC
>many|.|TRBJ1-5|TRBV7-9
CASSSTGKNQPQHF
TGTGCCAGCAGCTCGACAGGTAAAAATCAGCCCCAGCATTTT
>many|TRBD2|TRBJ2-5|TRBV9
CASSVGLAGETQYF
TGTGCCAGCAGCGTAGGTCTAGCGGGAGAGACCCAGTACTTC